The rows below give T cell receptor beta chains drawn from one sample of a study of cytotoxic CD8 clonotypes in ibrutinib-treated CLL. Sequencing used immunoSEQ multiplex PCR; TCRdb keeps in-frame clones, though not all of them. The data contain fewer than 300,000 clones, around 69% of them singletons. The sequenced sample was PBMCs, obtained at disease progression, from a patient treated with ibrutinib. The receptor set was obtained from a human donor with chronic lymphocytic leukemia. Each CDR3 is given with its conserved first and last residue. The D gene is left open where the match is weak. Clone size is given for some rows only: seen once, a few or many times, or a class if the clone is expanded.

DNA	CDR3	size	D	V	J
TGTGCCAGCAGCTTAAGAGGGATGAGTGGGACTAGCATGAAGACCCAGTACTTC	CASSLRGMSGTSMKTQYF	.	TRBD2	TRBV7-6	TRBJ2-5
TGCGCCAGCAGCTTGTCTTCGCAGTCAGCCGCTTTCTTT	CASSLSSQSAAFF	.	.	TRBV5-1	TRBJ1-1
TGTGCCAGCAGTCCCCCTGGGCAGGGACGGTCGGACGAGCAGTACTTC	CASSPPGQGRSDEQYF	.	.	TRBV28	TRBJ2-7
TGTGCCAGCAGCTCCGGGACAGGGAGAGGGACGGGCAATCAGCCCCAGCATTTT	CASSSGTGRGTGNQPQHF	.	TRBD1	TRBV7-6	TRBJ1-5
TGTGCCAGCAGTTCCCAACCAGGCGGGGGGATCCGGGGGCAGTACTTC	CASSSQPGGGIRGQYF	.	TRBD2	TRBV6-5	TRBJ2-7
TGTGCCAGCAGTTTAATGGGGGCCTACCGCAGGGATGGGCAGAACATTCAGTACTTC	CASSLMGAYRRDGQNIQYF	.	.	TRBV27	TRBJ2-4
TGTGCCAGCAGTTACTCGACACTCCGGTCGGCCGAGCAGTACTTC	CASSYSTLRSAEQYF	.	.	TRBV6-6	TRBJ2-7
TGTGCCAGCATGGGACAGGCGCAGTATTTT	CASMGQAQYF	.	TRBD1	TRBV28	TRBJ2-3
TGTGCCAGCAGTGAAGCGGGCCGGGATACGCAGTATTTT	CASSEAGRDTQYF	.	.	TRBV2	TRBJ2-3
TGCAGCGTTGTATCGGGGGAGGGCGATGGGACCCAGTACTTC	CSVVSGEGDGTQYF	.	TRBD2	TRBV29-1	TRBJ2-5
TGTGCCAGCAGTGTAACAGGGGACTCCGGAGATACGCAGTATTTT	CASSVTGDSGDTQYF	once	.	TRBV6-5	TRBJ2-3
TGTGCCAGCTCCCTTGCTGGGTACAATGAGCAGTTCTTC	CASSLAGYNEQFF	.	.	TRBV18	TRBJ2-1
TGCGCCAGCAGCCAAGGAGAGGGACTAGCGGGGTTCTACGAGCAGTACTTC	CASSQGEGLAGFYEQYF	.	TRBD2	TRBV4-1	TRBJ2-7
TGTGCCACAGGAATCCCCGGGGAGCTGTTTTTT	CATGIPGELFF	once	.	TRBV15	TRBJ2-2
TGCAGCGTTGTCACAGGGGCCTATGGCTACACCTTC	CSVVTGAYGYTF	few	TRBD1	TRBV29-1	TRBJ1-2
TGCGCCAGCAGCTTGGGTGGGATTATGAACACTGAAGCTTTCTTT	CASSLGGIMNTEAFF	once	.	TRBV5-1	TRBJ1-1
TGTGCCAGCAGCGTAGCCCATAACGAGTACTCCACAGATACGCAGTATTTT	CASSVAHNEYSTDTQYF	.	.	TRBV9	TRBJ2-3
TGTGCCAGCAATTCGGGAGAGAGGGGGGGTGAAGCTTTCTTT	CASNSGERGGEAFF	.	.	TRBV2	TRBJ1-1
TGTGCCAGCAGTTTCGAGGGTTTTAGCGGGAGGGTCTACGAGCAGTACTTC	CASSFEGFSGRVYEQYF	.	TRBD2	TRBV27	TRBJ2-7
TGTGCCAGCAGCTTACTGACAGGGAGTAAGACCCAGTACTTC	CASSLLTGSKTQYF	once	TRBD1	TRBV7-3	TRBJ2-5
TGTGCCAGCAGTGTCGGAGAGCTAGCCAAAAACATTCAGTACTTC	CASSVGELAKNIQYF	.	.	TRBV2	TRBJ2-4
TGTGCCACCAGCAGAGATCGACGGAACTATGGCTACACCTTC	CATSRDRRNYGYTF	.	.	TRBV15	TRBJ1-2
TGCGCCAGCAGTGAACGCGGGAGCTCCTACGAGCAGTACTTC	CASSERGSSYEQYF	.	TRBD2	TRBV10-1	TRBJ2-7
TGTGCCAGCAGCCTGGACGGACTAAATGAAAAACTGTTTTTT	CASSLDGLNEKLFF	.	.	TRBV5-6	TRBJ1-4
TGTGCCAGCAGCTTACCCAGGGCCAGCATGAACACTGAAGCTTTCTTT	CASSLPRASMNTEAFF	.	.	TRBV7-9	TRBJ1-1
TGCGCCAGTCCCGGGGGGACAGGGGGCGGTACGCATTCACCCCTCCACTTT	CASPGGTGGGTHSPLHF	.	TRBD1	TRBV23-1	TRBJ1-6
TGTGCCAGTGGGCCTGGGGGCTACGAGCAGTACTTC	CASGPGGYEQYF	.	.	TRBV19	TRBJ2-7
TGTGCCAGCAGCCAGTACAGGGAGACTGGCTACACCTTC	CASSQYRETGYTF	once	.	TRBV14	TRBJ1-2
TGTGCCAGCAGTTCGGGAGGGTCTGGAAACACCATATATTTT	CASSSGGSGNTIYF	once	.	TRBV6-5	TRBJ1-3
TGCAGCGCTGGGACAGGGGGGGAGACCCAGTACTTC	CSAGTGGETQYF	few	TRBD1	TRBV29-1	TRBJ2-5
TGTGCCAGCAGTTTTGTCGGGACAGCCTACGAGCAGTACTTC	CASSFVGTAYEQYF	.	TRBD1	TRBV28	TRBJ2-7
TGTGCCAGCAGCTTAGTCACGGGGGGCACTGAAGCTTTCTTT	CASSLVTGGTEAFF	.	.	TRBV7-2	TRBJ1-1
TGTGCTTCGGGGAGGGGAAGGGGCAGCAGGGAGGACACAGATACGCAGTATTTT	CASGRGRGSREDTDTQYF	once	TRBD2	TRBV7-2	TRBJ2-3
TGTGCCAGCAGTGACCTCGGCTGGGATGGCGAATATGGCTACACCTTC	CASSDLGWDGEYGYTF	.	.	TRBV25-1	TRBJ1-2
TGTGCCGGACAGGGGAAGGCAGGGGAGACCCAGTACTTC	CAGQGKAGETQYF	once	.	TRBV21-1	TRBJ2-5
TGTGCCAGCACCCCGTCGTGGGAAACCTATAATTCACCCCTCCACTTT	CASTPSWETYNSPLHF	.	.	TRBV5-6	TRBJ1-6
TGTGCCAGCTCACCACCAGGGCCGTCAGGCGAGCAGTACTTC	CASSPPGPSGEQYF	.	.	TRBV18	TRBJ2-7
TGTGCCAGCACCGCGAGCGGGGACAGGGTGAATGTAGATACGCAGTATTTT	CASTASGDRVNVDTQYF	.	TRBD1	TRBV11-3	TRBJ2-3
TGCAGCGTTCTGGGGTCCAGGGAGAACACTGAAGCTTTCTTT	CSVLGSRENTEAFF	.	.	TRBV29-1	TRBJ1-1
TGTGCCAGCAGCTTAGGCAGGGGGTACACAGATACGCAGTATTTT	CASSLGRGYTDTQYF	once	TRBD1	TRBV11-2	TRBJ2-3
TGTGCCAGCAGTTACTCGGGGACTTGCACCTTC	CASSYSGTCTF	few	.	TRBV6-6	TRBJ1-2
TGCGCCAGCAGCCAAGATACCACTAGCGGGAGTATAGATACGCAGTATTTT	CASSQDTTSGSIDTQYF	few	TRBD2	TRBV4-1	TRBJ2-3
TGTGCCATCAGTGATACAGTTGTTTCCTACGAGCAGTACTTC	CAISDTVVSYEQYF	.	.	TRBV10-3	TRBJ2-7
TGTGCCAGCAGGGTGGGACAGTACCCTTCACCCCTCCACTTT	CASRVGQYPSPLHF	.	TRBD1	TRBV2	TRBJ1-6
TGTGCCAGCAGCTTGTATGAACAGAACGAGCAGTACTTC	CASSLYEQNEQYF	.	.	TRBV5-6	TRBJ2-7
TGTGCCAGCAGTGTTTTGGGGGGCGCCTACGAGCAGTACTTC	CASSVLGGAYEQYF	.	.	TRBV27	TRBJ2-7
TGCGCCAGCAGCTTGGAGGGAGATGCTAACTATGGCTACACCTTC	CASSLEGDANYGYTF	few	.	TRBV5-1	TRBJ1-2
TGCACCAGCAGCCCATTCTTTGACCCCCACACAGATACGCAGTATTTT	CTSSPFFDPHTDTQYF	once	.	TRBV1	TRBJ2-3
TGTGCCAGCAGTGAAGCGCTTCGTCAGCCCCAGCATTTT	CASSEALRQPQHF	.	.	TRBV2	TRBJ1-5